These 18 T cell receptor beta chains were all obtained from the same sample, sequenced in a study of PD-1 blockade in classical Hodgkin lymphoma. TCRdb's copy holds only in-frame clones and misses some; the assay was immunoSEQ multiplex PCR. The sample has approximately 90,000 clones; 83% are singletons. Time point indicated: cycle 4 day 1 (C4D1), after less than 7 weeks of nivolumab. Brentuximab vedotin exposure varied among the patients, all of whom had relapsed after autologous stem cell transplantation. The material was peripheral blood mononuclear cells (PBMCs), obtained before the fourth cycle of nivolumab. These TCRs come from a human donor with classical Hodgkin lymphoma.

This clone was detected only once. The chain recombines TRBV5-4 with TRBJ1-1, with a tentative D call TRBD1 (5 bases). Per the germline V gene, CDR1 is SGHNT and CDR2 is YYREEE (reference sequence). The CDR3 totals 16 residues. Trimming removed 2 bases from V and 11 bases from J, with 25 bases in between. The CDR3 DNA follows: TGTGCCAGCAGCTTATCGAATGAGTGGGGGGAAGGGTCCGCTTTCTTT. Residues: CASSLSNEWGEGSAFF.

The chain uses TRBV30 and TRBJ1-5; 7 bases map to TRBD1. Trimming cost V 0 bases and J 0 bases; bases outside gene matches: 8. The CDR3 runs 17 residues. The germline CDR1 and CDR2 sequences are GTSNPN and SVGIG (reference sequence). The CDR3: CAWSVSRGPYSNQPQHF. The CDR3 nucleotides are TGTGCCTGGAGTGTTTCTAGGGGGCCTTATAGCAATCAGCCCCAGCATTTT.

CDR3 residues: CASSITGGKTYEQYF. DNA of the CDR3: TGCGCCAGCAGTATTACAGGGGGTAAAACCTACGAGCAGTACTTC. The chain is built from TRBV10-1 and TRBJ2-7; the match to TRBD1 covers 8 bases. Germline assignment: CDR1 WNHNN and CDR2 SYGVQD (reference sequence). After removal of 5 bases from V and 2 bases from J, the junction contained 8 bases not matched to a gene. This CDR3 comprises 15 residues.

This chain uses TRBV5-1 with TRBJ2-3; TRBD2 aligns across 12 bases. J gave up 0 bases and V 4 bases, and 3 bases lay outside the gene matches. The V gene's germline CDR1 is SGHRS and CDR2 YFSETQ. The CDR3 covers 16 residues. The CDR3 nucleotides read TGCGCCAGCAGCCCGGGACTAGCGGGTAGCACAGATACGCAGTATTTT. The encoded protein is CASSPGLAGSTDTQYF.

The sample holds a few counts of this clone. This rearrangement joins TRBV19 to TRBJ1-2, with unresolved D. This CDR3 is built from 12 residues. Trimming cost V 5 bases and J 9 bases, with 13 bases left between them. Germline loops: CDR1 LNHDA, CDR2 SQIVND (reference sequence). The CDR3 region is CASSAVWRSYTF. The CDR3 coding sequence is TGTGCCAGTAGTGCAGTTTGGCGGAGCTACACCTTC.

The chain recombines TRBV10-1 with TRBJ2-7, with TRBD1 matching over 7 bases. The junction had 5 bases not matched to a gene; V was cut back by 6 bases and J by 6 bases. The CDR3 sequence is 12 residues long. Germline values: CDR1 WNHNN, CDR2 SYGVQD (reference sequence). This CDR3 is CASSSDRAEQYF. CDR3 sequence (DNA): TGCGCCAGCAGCAGTGACAGGGCCGAGCAGTACTTC.

V and J are TRBV2 and TRBJ1-5; tentative D call: TRBD1 (6 bases). This CDR3 has 13 residues. The germline V gene has CDR1 SNHLY and CDR2 FYNNEI. V lost 7 bases to trimming and J lost 3 bases, with 10 bases between them. CDR3 in amino acids: CASKGDNNQPQHF. The CDR3 bases are TGTGCCAGCAAGGGGGACAACAATCAGCCCCAGCATTTT.

CDR3 nucleotide sequence: TGTGCCAGCAGCTTTCAGGGGAGCACTGAAGCTTTCTTT. It yields the protein CASSFQGSTEAFF. The chain employs TRBV7-9 and TRBJ1-1, with TRBD1 as a possible D gene (6 bases). In germline, CDR1 is SEHNR, CDR2 FQNEAQ (reference sequence). V lost 3 bases to trimming and J lost 4 bases, with 9 bases between them. The CDR3 runs to 13 residues.

This rearrangement joins TRBV28 to TRBJ2-7, with unresolved D. Trimming stripped 2 bases from V and 2 bases from J, with 10 bases between. The CDR3 sequence is 14 residues long. Germline V gene data show CDR1 as MDHEN and CDR2 as SYDVKM. Here the CDR3 DNA reads TGTGCCAGCAGTTTAGTGGGGTCCCCCTACGAGCAGTACTTC. Translating gives CASSLVGSPYEQYF.

This sequence joins TRBV19 and TRBJ2-3, with TRBD1 identical over 10 bases. V trimming: 4 bases; J trimming: 2 bases; junction bases outside the gene matches: 3. Germline assignment: CDR1 LNHDA and CDR2 SQIVND (reference sequence). CDR3 length: 15 amino acids. The CDR3 spells CASSKGQGNTDTQYF. As DNA, the CDR3 is TGTGCCAGTAGTAAGGGACAGGGGAACACAGATACGCAGTATTTT.

The chain links TRBV30 to TRBJ1-3; D is undetermined. Trimming pared 5 bases from V and 0 bases from J, leaving 5 bases between. CDR1 GTSNPN and CDR2 SVGIG come from the germline V gene (reference sequence). CDR3 length: 12 amino acids. As DNA, the CDR3 is TGTGCCTGGGGATTCTCTGGAAACACCATATATTTT. Translating gives CAWGFSGNTIYF. Supplemented by reference TRBV30 and TRBJ1-3, the full variable domain reads SQTIHQWPATLVQPVGSPLSLECTVEGTSNPNLYWYRQAAGRGLQLLFYSVGIGQISSEVPQNLSASRPQDRQFILSSKKLLLSDSGFYLCAWGFSGNTIYFGEGSWLTVV.

The CDR3 protein is CASSLGSGSSDTQYF. The CDR3 DNA follows: TGTGCCAGCAGCTTAGGTAGCGGGAGTTCAGATACGCAGTATTTT. The chain carries TRBV7-2 and TRBJ2-3; TRBD2 aligns across 9 bases. The length of the CDR3 is 15 residues. V lost 1 base to trimming and J lost 4 bases; unmatched junction nucleotides: 3. Looked up from germline, CDR1 is SGHTA and CDR2 is FQGNSA.

The chain joins TRBV19 to TRBJ2-7, with 9 bases that match TRBD2. The CDR3 consists of 14 residues. The V segment lost 5 bases and the J segment 0 bases; nucleotides outside the gene matches: 2. Germline V CDR1 and CDR2: LNHDA, SQIVND (reference sequence). The CDR3 reads CASSSSGNSYEQYF. The CDR3 DNA follows: TGTGCCAGTAGTTCTAGCGGGAACTCCTACGAGCAGTACTTC.

This chain links TRBV18 with TRBJ1-5; 12 bases are shared with TRBD1. V dropped 11 bases and J dropped 6; count of bases not matched to a gene: 8. Germline V lookup: CDR1 KGHSH, CDR2 LQKENI. The length of the CDR3 is 14 residues. This chain's CDR3 is CAGPPGQGAQPQHF. The CDR3 coding sequence is TGTGCCGGACCCCCGGGACAGGGGGCTCAGCCCCAGCATTTT.

V usage is TRBV10-3 and J usage is TRBJ2-2; possibly TRBD2 for D (6 bases). Trimming pared 2 bases from V and 6 bases from J, leaving 7 bases between. Germline V lookup: CDR1 ENHRY, CDR2 SYGVKD. The CDR3 has 13 amino acids. The CDR3 loop is CAISETSPGELFF. The DNA for the CDR3 is TGTGCCATCAGTGAGACTAGCCCCGGGGAGCTGTTTTTT.

The chain recombines TRBV15 with TRBJ2-7; 12 nucleotides align to TRBD2. The CDR3 spans 15 residues. J was trimmed by 3 bases and V by 6 bases; bases with no gene match: 6. CDR1 and CDR2 from the germline V gene are LNHNV and YYDKDF (reference sequence). The CDR3 coding sequence is TGTGCCACCAGTTGGGAGACTAGCGGGAGCTACGAGCAGTACTTC. It encodes CATSWETSGSYEQYF.

The chain is built from TRBV19 and TRBJ1-1, with D possibly TRBD1 on 5 matching bases. V was trimmed by 6 bases and J by 7 bases, leaving 15 bases between them. This CDR3 contains 13 residues. CDR1 LNHDA and CDR2 SQIVND come from the germline V gene (reference sequence). CDR3 sequence reads: CASRKQASHEAFF. In nucleotides, the CDR3 is TGTGCCAGTAGAAAACAGGCGTCCCATGAAGCTTTCTTT. The full variable domain, rest sourced from reference TRBV19 and TRBJ1-1, is DGGITQSPKYLFRKEGQNVTLSCEQNLNHDAMYWYRQDPGQGLRLIYYSQIVNDFQKGDIAEGYSVSREKKESFPLTVTSAQKNPTAFYLCASRKQASHEAFFGQGTRLTVV.

The chain combines TRBV6-1 with TRBJ1-5; perhaps TRBD1 as D (5 bases). Germline assignment: CDR1 MNHNS and CDR2 SASEGT. This CDR3 spans 15 amino acids. The ends were cut back, 3 bases at V and 5 bases at J, with 14 bases in the middle. As DNA, the CDR3 is TGTGCCAGCAGTGAGCACCAGGGTACCTATCAGCCCCAGCATTTT. This translates into CASSEHQGTYQPQHF.